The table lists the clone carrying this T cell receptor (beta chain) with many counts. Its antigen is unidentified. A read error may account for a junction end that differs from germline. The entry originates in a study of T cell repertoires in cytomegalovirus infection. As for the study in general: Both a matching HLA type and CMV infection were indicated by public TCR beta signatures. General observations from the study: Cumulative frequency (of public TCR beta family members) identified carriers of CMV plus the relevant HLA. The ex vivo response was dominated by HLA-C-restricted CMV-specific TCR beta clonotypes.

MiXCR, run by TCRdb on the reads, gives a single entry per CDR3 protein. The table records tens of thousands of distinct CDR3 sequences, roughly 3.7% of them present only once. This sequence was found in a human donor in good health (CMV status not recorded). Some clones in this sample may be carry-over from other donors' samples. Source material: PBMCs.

CDR3 nucleotides: TGTGTCAGCAGCTCGTCTTTCCGGGACAGGGCCTACGAGCAGTACTTC. The encoded protein is CVSSSSFRDRAYEQYF. V usage is TRBV5-5 and J usage is TRBJ2-7; the match to TRBD1 covers 9 bases. CDR1 and CDR2 (germline): SGHKS, YYEKEE (reference sequence). This CDR3 contains 16 residues.